Listed here is a single TCR beta chain. The antigen is undetermined. TCRdb reanalysed the RT-PCR reads using MiXCR and keeps one entry per CDR3 protein. The sample records around 850,000 distinct CDR3 sequences, around 18% being singletons. This record belongs to a study of response to subunit inactivated influenza vaccine. Study-wide findings and caveats: Few new T cells, the authors suggested, are recruited by each seasonal influenza vaccination.

CDR1 is MGHDK, CDR2 SYGVNS, per germline. The CDR3 totals 12 residues. With 6 bases removed from V and 0 bases from J, the gap between germline ends came to 5 bases. This receptor was taken from a man aged 45 to 65 who received an inactivated influenza vaccine. Here the sequenced sample was PBMCs from blood, taken more than 4 days after vaccination. The chain links TRBV25-1 to TRBJ1-1; D gene ambiguous. The CDR3 sequence: CASRQLNTEAFF. CDR3 in DNA: TGTGCCAGCAGACAGTTGAACACTGAAGCTTTCTTT. The full variable domain, completed using reference TRBV25-1 and TRBJ1-1, is EADIYQTPRYLVIGTGKKITLECSQTMGHDKMYWYQQDPGMELHLIHYSYGVNSTEKGDLSSESTVSRIRTEHFPLTLESARPSHTSQYLCASRQLNTEAFFGQGTRLTVV.